Listed here are 32 T cell receptor beta chains from one sample, sequenced in a study of Ad26.COV2.S vaccination and SARS-CoV-2 variants. Treatment meaning: 19 received Ad26.COV2.S at low or high dose, single or two shots; several received placebo; per-sample allocation not given. Day 63 after the first vaccine or placebo injection was the time point for sampling. Measured with immunoSEQ multiplex PCR; TCRdb has only the in-frame clones, and not every one. The table lists about 400,000 clones, approximately 90% of them singletons. The material was peripheral blood, obtained in a trial of Ad26.COV2.S vaccine versus placebo. The receptors stem from a person aged 18-60 years who received the Ad26.COV2.S COVID-19 vaccine or a placebo.

The V and J genes are TRBV11-2 and TRBJ1-1; D might be TRBD1 (5 bases). CDR3 length equals 12 residues. The V end was cut by 6 bases, the J end by 7 bases, with 12 bases between. Per the germline V gene, CDR1 is SGHAT and CDR2 is FQNNGV. For the CDR3, the DNA is TGTGCCAGCAGTTCCGCAGGGCGTGAAGCTTTCTTT. This codes for CASSSAGREAFF.

The chain carries TRBV27 and TRBJ2-3, with D maybe TRBD2 (5 bases). The CDR3 length is 13 residues. V lost 2 bases and J lost 6, with 9 bases in between. Per the germline V gene, CDR1 is MNHEY and CDR2 is SMNVEV (reference sequence). CDR3 protein: CASSLTGYDTQYF. For the CDR3, the DNA is TGTGCCAGCAGTTTAACGGGGTACGATACGCAGTATTTT.

The chain has TRBV10-3 and TRBJ2-1; 10 nucleotides line up with TRBD2. The V and J ends lost 5 bases and 5 bases, in that order; junction bases with no gene match: 6. CDR3 size: 15 residues. Per the germline V gene, CDR1 is ENHRY and CDR2 is SYGVKD. The CDR3, as DNA: TGTGCCATCAGTCAGAGCGGGGGGGAGAACAATGAGCAGTTCTTC. It is translated as CAISQSGGENNEQFF.

The genes are TRBV11-2 and TRBJ2-7; D unresolved. This CDR3 spans 14 amino acids. The V end was cut by 2 bases, the J end by 1 base, with 9 bases between. In germline, CDR1 is SGHAT, CDR2 FQNNGV. This CDR3 reads CASSLPVGSYEQYF. The CDR3 DNA reads TGTGCCAGCAGCTTACCAGTGGGGTCCTACGAGCAGTACTTC.

This chain uses TRBV7-2 with TRBJ2-7; 8 bases line up with TRBD1. Germline V CDR1 and CDR2: SGHTA, FQGNSA. V was clipped by 8 bases and J by 6 bases; unmatched bases: 12. The CDR3 is 14 residues long. The CDR3 loop reads CASRGRDRFLEQYF. The CDR3 DNA reads TGTGCCAGCCGGGGTCGGGACAGGTTTCTCGAGCAGTACTTC.

This clone was seen only once. The V and J genes are TRBV13 and TRBJ2-5; 12 bases align to TRBD2. Germline loops: CDR1 PRHDT, CDR2 FYEKMQ (reference sequence). The CDR3 has 18 amino acids. V lost 5 bases, J lost 5 bases, and 15 bases stayed unmatched. CDR3 sequence reads: CASSPPGLAGPTGETQYF. CDR3 in DNA: TGTGCCAGCAGCCCTCCGGGACTAGCGGGTCCTACGGGGGAGACCCAGTACTTC.

The V and J genes are TRBV19 and TRBJ1-5, with D possibly being TRBD1 (6 bases). Germline values: CDR1 LNHDA, CDR2 SQIVND (reference sequence). V was cut by 2 bases and J by 0 bases, with 11 bases left in between. The CDR3 has 16 amino acids. The CDR3 DNA is TGTGCCAGTAGTATATTTGCAGGGGATAGCAATCAGCCCCAGCATTTT. Translation: CASSIFAGDSNQPQHF.

The V and J genes are TRBV15 and TRBJ1-1; no firm D call. Germline CDR1 reads LNHNV; CDR2 reads YYDKDF (reference sequence). The CDR3 consists of 15 residues. V lost 1 base and J lost 3, with 12 bases in between. CDR3 bases: TGTGCCACCAGCAGAGTCATAGGGCTGGACACTGAAGCTTTCTTT. Translation: CATSRVIGLDTEAFF.

The chain carries TRBV7-9 and TRBJ2-5, with 9 nucleotides matching TRBD2. Looked up from germline, CDR1 is SEHNR and CDR2 is FQNEAQ (reference sequence). After removal of 5 bases from V and 1 base from J, the junction contained 8 bases not matched to a gene. The CDR3 spans 16 residues. The CDR3, as DNA: TGTGCCAGCAGCCTCGGAGCGGGGGGATCCCAAGAGACCCAGTACTTC. Translating gives CASSLGAGGSQETQYF. The full variable domain, with the rest looked up from reference TRBV7-9 and TRBJ2-5, is DTGVSQNPRHKITKRGQNVTFRCDPISEHNRLYWYRQTLGQGPEFLTYFQNEAQLEKSRLLSDRFSAERPKGSFSTLEIQRTEQGDSAMYLCASSLGAGGSQETQYFGPGTRLLVL.

The rearrangement joins TRBV6-6 to TRBJ2-2; D is ambiguous. CDR1 MNHNY and CDR2 SVGAGI come from the germline V gene (reference sequence). This CDR3 contains 14 residues. Trimming stripped 11 bases from V and 0 bases from J, with 13 bases between. CDR3 nucleotides: TGTGCCGCCCGTGTAAGCGCGAACACCGGGGAGCTGTTTTTT. Protein product: CAARVSANTGELFF.

The chain employs TRBV6-5 and TRBJ2-7, with 10 bases aligning to TRBD1. Germline assignment: CDR1 MNHEY and CDR2 SVGAGI. The trim removed 10 bases at V and 9 bases at J, leaving 12 bases unmatched. CDR3 size: 13 residues. The CDR3 DNA sequence: TGTGCCACCTTGAAGGGGACAGGGGTAGCGCAGTACTTC. Amino acid sequence: CATLKGTGVAQYF.

The chain combines TRBV7-9 with TRBJ1-6; possibly TRBD1 for D (5 bases). The length of the CDR3 is 14 residues. CDR1 and CDR2 from the germline V gene are SEHNR and FQNEAQ (reference sequence). Deletions cut 4 bases from V and 7 bases from J, with 11 bases between. The CDR3 coding sequence is TGTGCCAGCAGCTATGACAGCGAGAATTCACCCCTCCACTTT. It is translated as CASSYDSENSPLHF.

V is TRBV29-1 and J is TRBJ2-1, with D tentatively TRBD2 (5 bases). Germline V gives CDR1 SQVTM, CDR2 ANQGSEA. This CDR3 has 13 amino acids. V was cut by 4 bases and J by 4 bases, with 11 bases left in between. The CDR3 sequence is CSVVLSGYNEQFF. The CDR3 coding sequence is TGCAGCGTTGTACTTTCGGGGTACAATGAGCAGTTCTTC.

The chain is built from TRBV6-6 and TRBJ1-5, with TRBD1 as a possible D gene (5 bases). The CDR3 is 14 amino acids. Per germline, CDR1 MNHNY and CDR2 SVGAGI (reference sequence). V lost 5 bases to trimming and J lost 1 base, with 9 bases between them. This CDR3 is CASSNRDSNQPQHF. The CDR3 DNA follows: TGTGCCAGCAGTAACCGGGACAGCAATCAGCCCCAGCATTTT.

This sequence joins TRBV6-2 or TRBV6-3 and TRBJ2-2; possibly TRBD2 for D (6 bases). Germline V gene sequence: CDR1 MNHEY, CDR2 SVGEGT. This CDR3 contains 16 residues. V gave up 4 bases and J gave up 2 bases, with 14 bases separating them. CDR3 in DNA: TGTGCCAGCAGTTCGCTCGGGCGGGGTAACACCGGGGAGCTGTTTTTT. It yields the protein CASSSLGRGNTGELFF.

This clone was counted between two and nine times. The CDR3 DNA follows: TGTGCCAGTAAGAGTCACTCGAACACTGAAGCTTTCTTT. Its protein is CASKSHSNTEAFF. J is TRBJ1-1 and V is TRBV19; D remains ambiguous. The CDR3 totals 13 residues. Trimming removed 7 bases at V and 1 base at J, with 10 bases between. In germline, CDR1 is LNHDA, CDR2 SQIVND (reference sequence).

The rearrangement links TRBV5-6 to TRBJ1-1, with TRBD1 identical over 7 bases. The CDR3 sequence is 16 residues long. Germline V gene data show CDR1 as SGHDT and CDR2 as YYEEEE. V was clipped by 4 bases and J by 2 bases; unmatched bases: 11. In DNA, the CDR3 is TGTGCCAGCAGCGCTCAAACAGGGGCGGGAAACACTGAAGCTTTCTTT. Its protein is CASSAQTGAGNTEAFF.

The chain is built from TRBV11-2 and TRBJ2-3, with D unclear. The CDR3 loop spans 13 amino acids. Per germline, CDR1 SGHAT and CDR2 FQNNGV. Trimming removed 6 bases at V and 2 bases at J, with 9 bases between. CDR3 region: CASSSETTDTQYF. The CDR3 DNA reads TGTGCCAGCAGTTCCGAGACCACAGATACGCAGTATTTT.

The chain is built from TRBV7-8 and TRBJ1-1, with 11 bases matching TRBD1. Germline V lookup: CDR1 SGHVS, CDR2 FQNEAQ. This CDR3 region has 16 residues. The junction had 4 bases not matched to a gene; V was cut back by 2 bases and J by 2 bases. The CDR3 protein is CASSLPDRGLNTEAFF. DNA for the CDR3: TGTGCCAGCAGCTTACCGGACAGGGGGCTAAACACTGAAGCTTTCTTT.

V and J are TRBV30 and TRBJ2-7; TRBD1 matches at 7 bases. Germline V gene data show CDR1 as GTSNPN and CDR2 as SVGIG (reference sequence). CDR3 length equals 14 residues. V lost 8 bases to trimming and J lost 0 bases; unmatched junction nucleotides: 10. CDR3 DNA: TGTGCCGCTGAACCTGGGGACAGCTCCTACGAGCAGTACTTC. It yields the protein CAAEPGDSSYEQYF.

This chain connects TRBV3-1 (or the pseudogene TRBV3-2) to TRBJ2-7; D gene ambiguous. The CDR3 length is 12 residues. The V gene lost 0 bases and the J gene lost 8 bases, with 8 bases spanning the gap. CDR1 is LGHDT and CDR2 is YNNKEL in the germline V gene (reference sequence). The CDR3 coding sequence is TGTGCCAGCAGCCAAGATCCCCAACAGCAGTACTTC. As protein: CASSQDPQQQYF.

This chain uses TRBV3-1 (or the pseudogene TRBV3-2) with TRBJ1-1, with unresolved D. Germline assignment: CDR1 LGHDT and CDR2 YNNKEL (reference sequence). The CDR3 is 14 amino acids. Trimming cost V 0 bases and J 5 bases, with 10 bases left between them. The CDR3 here is CASSQDLRETEAFF. Written as DNA, the CDR3 is TGTGCCAGCAGCCAAGATCTGCGGGAAACTGAAGCTTTCTTT.

This chain uses TRBV7-9 with TRBJ1-6; the D is unclear. This CDR3 spans 14 amino acids. V was pared by 2 bases and J by 3 bases, with 5 bases between. Germline V gives CDR1 SEHNR, CDR2 FQNEAQ (reference sequence). The CDR3 nucleotides read TGTGCCAGCAGCTTATCGGGCTATAATTCACCCCTCCACTTT. This translates into CASSLSGYNSPLHF.

J is TRBJ2-1 and V is TRBV9, with 8 bases fitting TRBD2. Trimming removed 0 bases from V and 5 bases from J; junction bases left unmatched: 4. Germline lookup yields CDR1 SGDLS and CDR2 YYNGEE. CDR3 size: 15 residues. CDR3: CASSVVAGRNNEQFF. CDR3 nucleotides: TGTGCCAGCAGCGTAGTAGCGGGGAGAAACAATGAGCAGTTCTTC. The complete variable domain, with remaining parts taken from reference TRBV9 and TRBJ2-1, reads DSGVTQTPKHLITATGQRVTLRCSPRSGDLSVYWYQQSLDQGLQFLIQYYNGEERAKGNILERFSAQQFPDLHSELNLSSLELGDSALYFCASSVVAGRNNEQFFGPGTRLTVL.

The CDR3 DNA follows: TGTGCCAGCAGCCCTAGCGGGGGGGCGTACGAGCAGTACTTC. Residues: CASSPSGGAYEQYF. The chain recombines TRBV7-2 with TRBJ2-7; 12 bases map to TRBD2. The trim removed 5 bases at V and 4 bases at J, leaving 3 bases unmatched. CDR3 length: 14 amino acids. CDR1 is SGHTA, CDR2 FQGNSA, per germline.

The chain employs TRBV9 and TRBJ2-7; 7 nucleotides agree with TRBD1. Germline loops: CDR1 SGDLS, CDR2 YYNGEE. This CDR3 is built from 16 residues. The J segment lost 5 bases and the V segment lost 3 bases, leaving 14 bases of the junction unmatched. The CDR3 here is CASSAGPIRGFNEQYF. CDR3 DNA: TGTGCCAGCAGCGCCGGACCTATCAGGGGGTTCAACGAGCAGTACTTC.

The V and J genes are TRBV29-1 and TRBJ1-4; 7 positions agree with TRBD1. There are 18 residues in the CDR3. Germline CDR1 is SQVTM and CDR2 is ANQGSEA. J lost 6 bases, V lost 0 bases, and 16 bases had no gene match. The CDR3 here is CSVEDGQGGSRRDEKLFF. Here the CDR3 DNA reads TGCAGCGTTGAAGATGGCCAGGGGGGGTCCCGAAGAGATGAAAAACTGTTTTTT.

J is TRBJ1-1 and V is TRBV7-9; D not resolved. CDR1 SEHNR and CDR2 FQNEAQ come from the germline V gene (reference sequence). Deletions cut 1 base from V and 3 bases from J, with 12 bases between. The CDR3 runs 15 residues. This chain's CDR3 is CASSLGGLGYTEAFF. Written as DNA, the CDR3 is TGTGCCAGCAGCTTAGGAGGGTTGGGGTACACTGAAGCTTTCTTT. The full variable domain, rest sourced from reference TRBV7-9 and TRBJ1-1, is DTGVSQNPRHKITKRGQNVTFRCDPISEHNRLYWYRQTLGQGPEFLTYFQNEAQLEKSRLLSDRFSAERPKGSFSTLEIQRTEQGDSAMYLCASSLGGLGYTEAFFGQGTRLTVV.

V is TRBV30 and J is TRBJ2-7; maybe TRBD2 (6 bases). V lost 0 bases to trimming and J lost 9 bases, with 9 bases between them. CDR1 GTSNPN and CDR2 SVGIG come from the germline V gene (reference sequence). The CDR3 is 11 amino acids. CDR3 sequence (DNA): TGTGCCTGGAGTGTGCGGGGAGGGCAGTACTTC. The encoded protein is CAWSVRGGQYF.

The V call is TRBV27, the J call TRBJ2-1, with D perhaps TRBD2 (6 bases). Per germline, CDR1 MNHEY and CDR2 SMNVEV (reference sequence). The CDR3 runs 14 residues. V shed 5 bases and J shed 15 bases, with 23 bases lying between them. The CDR3 DNA reads TGTGCCAGCAGTCCCCCCCCGGGACTTTTTAGGCCGTTCTTC. It codes for CASSPPPGLFRPFF.

For the CDR3, the DNA is TGTGCCAGCAGCCCCGGATCCGCTAACTATGGCTACACCTTC. It specifies CASSPGSANYGYTF. The V gene is TRBV6-5, the J gene TRBJ1-2; D remains unclear. CDR1 is MNHEY, CDR2 SVGAGI, per germline. The CDR3 runs 14 residues. The germline V and J ends were trimmed by 6 bases and 0 bases, with 11 bases remaining between them.

This clone was counted at least ten times. The chain couples TRBV27 to TRBJ1-2; D ambiguous. CDR1 MNHEY and CDR2 SMNVEV come from the germline V gene (reference sequence). V was clipped by 6 bases and J by 5 bases, with 16 bases between them. The CDR3 length is 14 residues. This chain's CDR3 is CASRGPGSHYGYTF. The CDR3, as DNA: TGTGCCAGCAGAGGACCGGGCAGCCATTATGGCTACACCTTC.